This T cell receptor beta chain was captured in a study of patients and donors after allogeneic stem cell transplantation. Trimming cost V 5 bases and J 0 bases, with 13 bases left between them. This CDR3 is built from 15 residues. CDR1 and CDR2 from the germline V gene are MNHEY and SVGEGT. One entry per CDR3 protein, called by TCRdb with MiXCR from the RT-PCR reads. The sample has 150,000 to 200,000 distinct CDR3 sequences; approximately 30% are singletons. Sequencing was performed on blood, either unsorted or a sorted T cell fraction (not recorded which). J is TRBJ2-5 and V is TRBV6-2 or TRBV6-3; the D call may be TRBD1 or TRBD2 (5 bases each). The sequence derives from a human donor who was either an allogeneic HSCT recipient or a stem cell or donor lymphocyte infusion donor (not recorded which). It is not recorded whose cells these are; they may come from a transplant donor. In nucleotides, the CDR3 is TGTGCCAGCAGTGACCTACAGGACTACCAAGAGACCCAGTACTTC. Protein sequence: CASSDLQDYQETQYF.